The rows below give T cell receptor beta chains drawn from one sample of a study of blood T cell repertoires in COVID-19. Here immunoSEQ multiplex PCR was the method, and the copy in TCRdb shows in-frame clones only, minus some. Among 120,000 or so clones listed, 80% to 85% were seen once. The material sequenced was PBMCs or T cells enriched from blood (not recorded which). The origin of the receptors is a woman in her 30s who had recovered from COVID-19. The conserved cysteine and the conserved F or W are not part of the CDR3 here.

cdr3_aa v_call
ASSVDGSNQPQH TRBV9
ASSRDRSYNEQF TRBV19
ASSLEGAGYGYT TRBV5-1
ASSLVRDEQF TRBV7-6
ASSKRWGLGPLETQY TRBV21-1
ASSPSALAGLQNEQF TRBV11-3
ASSQDLLRVDYNEQF TRBV4-1
ASSLRVTTYEQY TRBV28
ASSAGLAGGPPDTQY TRBV28
ASRLTGGDEQY TRBV2
ASSQSGRNTEAF TRBV11-2
ASSQPDRGEGGYT TRBV4-2
ASSQREYPYEQY TRBV6-5
ASSVGQGDQPQH TRBV9
ASSVAILAGDGDTQY TRBV9
ASSGGTYQPQH TRBV18
AWSALTRGNSPLH TRBV30
ASSQGLAAAPYNEQF TRBV3-1/TRBV3-2
ASSLVGGSADTQY TRBV11-2
ASSYGSIYNEQF TRBV6-2/TRBV6-3
ASSEGTSGSSYNEQF TRBV10-1
ASSRGGGSGSYEQY TRBV6-2/TRBV6-3
ASSDLLLAGTAKNIQY TRBV5-8
ASSSTEREKSHYEQY TRBV5-6
ASSLVQADIQINSPLH TRBV5-1
ASKNLAGDPHEQF TRBV6-5
ASSLGTGGFYEQY TRBV27
SASRGLAGGGGANVLT TRBV20-1
ASSARKGASGRFSYNEQF TRBV9
ASSLFSGSGANVLT TRBV27
AISGGLNTEAF TRBV10-3
ATQGARGGELF TRBV6-6
ASSFGTRNNEQF TRBV3-1/TRBV3-2
ASSPRRGQYNEQF TRBV7-3
ASSLAARAVGEQY TRBV7-8
ASSWGGGRTDTQY TRBV7-8
ASSPSVGDMNTEAF TRBV5-1
ASSQVDMGLAGYNEQF TRBV4-1
ASTGGRSNEKLF TRBV6-5
ASSGEQSRTDTQY TRBV2
ASSQAMKAGASTDTQY TRBV4-1
ASSPDRVRINEQF TRBV5-1
ASSSAHTDRTDTQY TRBV27
ASSLLGSGGPHEQY TRBV27
SASRGMGFSGANVLT TRBV20-1
ASSMRNRVAETQY TRBV19
ASSWRGGFSRYEQY TRBV5-8
ATSAGENTGELF TRBV24-1
ATSERERAGGILRGGEQF TRBV24-1
AWSRGGGRGAF TRBV30
ASSTQRTSGFRTGELF TRBV19
ASSPTDRLDQPQH TRBV28
ASSPGTGVSNQPQH TRBV19
ASSSDRKETQY TRBV7-2
AGKRLAGSYNEQF TRBV28